This T cell receptor (beta chain) was identified in a study of cytomegalovirus exposure and HLA in healthy donors. In germline, CDR1 is SGHRS, CDR2 YFSETQ. Trimming removed 1 base from V and 3 bases from J, with 23 bases in between. CDR3 length: 18 residues. The assay was immunoSEQ multiplex PCR, and TCRdb's table has in-frame clones only and misses some. Of roughly 120,000 clones detected, roughly 93% appear once; the ten largest clones hold roughly 1.2%. The TCR sequence derives from a woman under 30 in good health and CMV-seronegative. Sequencing was performed on PBMCs. The chain joins TRBV5-1 to TRBJ2-7; possible D gene TRBD1, 10 bases. The CDR3 nucleotides are TGCGCCAGCAGCTTGTTTTTGCGGGGGGGACAGGGGTTCTACGAGCAGTACTTC. Amino acid sequence: CASSLFLRGGQGFYEQYF.